This is a list of T cell receptor beta chains from one sample in a study of blood T cell repertoires in COVID-19. Generated by immunoSEQ multiplex PCR, the TCRdb table keeps only in-frame clones and is missing some. Among around 250,000 clones listed, 88% were seen once. The material sequenced was peripheral blood. These TCRs come from a human donor in a cohort sampled during active COVID-19. Each CDR3 is given without its conserved first and last residue.

j_call	v_call	cdr3_length	cdr3_aa
TRBJ2-6	TRBV6-2/TRBV6-3	13	ASSWTGSGANVLT
TRBJ2-7	TRBV7-2	13	ASSPTSTRGREQY
TRBJ1-3	TRBV6-4	14	ASSTWTRPSLNTIY
TRBJ1-4	TRBV3-1/TRBV3-2	19	ASSQVGFFRGWEATNEKLF
TRBJ1-4	TRBV20-1	9	SARPGEKLF
TRBJ2-7	TRBV12-3/TRBV12-4	11	ASSLAHSYEQY
TRBJ2-5	TRBV4-1	16	ASSQGIGAGATQETQY
TRBJ1-1	TRBV14	11	ASSQGLVTEAF
TRBJ2-7	TRBV28	12	ASSLIAGTYEQY
TRBJ1-2	TRBV7-9	13	ASSLEAGRNYGYT
TRBJ1-4	TRBV4-3	12	ASSQPGGGEKLF
TRBJ1-1	TRBV27	12	ASSYRGSSTEAF
TRBJ1-5	TRBV18	11	ASSLGGDQPQH
TRBJ2-5	TRBV19	13	ASSSGTGDIETQY
TRBJ1-1	TRBV10-1	15	ASSESVCRTGTTEAF
TRBJ2-2	TRBV4-3	13	ASSQGAGATGELF
TRBJ2-2	TRBV9	10	ASSERMGELF
TRBJ1-4	TRBV19	13	ASSQQRSTGEKLF
TRBJ1-5	TRBV20-1	9	SAAEGQPQH
TRBJ1-1	TRBV11-2	11	ASSSTGDTEAF
TRBJ2-1	TRBV4-3	12	ASSQEQRGNEQF
TRBJ2-7	TRBV27	13	ASSRGQVNSYEQY
TRBJ2-7	TRBV9	13	ASSEGSGGRDEQY
TRBJ1-5	TRBV24-1	14	ATSDLNRYSNQPQH
TRBJ1-1	TRBV12-5	13	ASGPGQLMNTEAF
TRBJ1-5	TRBV7-9	13	ASSLEDTGLQPQH
TRBJ2-5	TRBV12-3/TRBV12-4	10	ASSTGSKTQY
TRBJ2-3	TRBV27	17	ASSLWSLAGVAGTDTQY
TRBJ1-5	TRBV27	11	ASSGLEEGAQH
TRBJ1-1	TRBV9	16	ASSDSPGAGTMNTEAF
TRBJ1-3	TRBV5-4	11	ASSKGTSNTIY
TRBJ2-7	TRBV5-4	12	ASSGGGPQKEQY
TRBJ1-2	TRBV6-5	11	ASSYTQGSGYT
TRBJ1-3	TRBV5-1	12	ASSLASSGNTIY
TRBJ2-7	TRBV14	15	ASSQDLDRDGSYEQY